The rows below give T cell receptor beta chains drawn from one sample of a study of cytomegalovirus exposure and HLA in healthy donors. Using immunoSEQ multiplex PCR, the repertoire was profiled, and TCRdb retains in-frame clones only, with some absent. The sample comprises 150,000 to 200,000 clones, 76% of which are singletons, and around 3% rests with the top ten. The sequencing input was PBMCs. These receptors were taken from a male donor in good health and CMV-seronegative. Both conserved end residues are part of each CDR3. Fields, in order: clone size, J gene, V gene, CDR3 protein. For some rows the clone size is stated as once, few or many, or as a class when expanded; others skip it.

NA	TRBJ2-7	TRBV11-2	CASSFGQGTYEQYF
NA	TRBJ2-7	TRBV25-1	CASSESDRGQYEQYF
NA	TRBJ2-5	TRBV9	CASSVEGGQETQYF
NA	TRBJ1-5	TRBV18	CASSPGGRNQPQHF
NA	TRBJ2-1	TRBV30	CASYRGNYNEQFF
NA	TRBJ1-4	TRBV28	CASKVQGHNEKLFF
NA	TRBJ2-1	TRBV30	CAWGGLVYNEQFF
once	TRBJ2-2	TRBV5-1	CASSLVGGLSTGELFF
NA	TRBJ2-7	TRBV30	CAWSAGAGANEQYF
NA	TRBJ1-6	TRBV18	CASSPLSQTGRNSPLHF
once	TRBJ1-4	TRBV5-1	CASRTGLDEKLFF
few	TRBJ1-6	TRBV2	CASSVQDRGNSPLHF
NA	TRBJ2-7	TRBV7-2	CASSLGAAPYEQYF
NA	TRBJ1-5	TRBV19	CATEVTGGNQPQHF
once	NA	TRBV27	CASSSLHGIPDHEQFF
few	TRBJ1-5	TRBV6-1	CASSKTGGFNQPQHF
once	TRBJ2-1	TRBV7-9	CASTEPRSYNEQFF
few	TRBJ1-1	TRBV2	CASMGGIYTEAFF
NA	TRBJ2-2	TRBV2	CASIRTGITGELFF
NA	TRBJ2-7	TRBV11-3	CASSLEHGIIAYEQYF
NA	TRBJ2-2	TRBV11-2	CASSKDRSNTGELFF
NA	TRBJ2-7	TRBV27	CASSPFSVRSYEQYF